The 20 T cell receptor beta chains given below trace back to one sample, sequenced in a study of blood T cells in healthy people across ages (dated by TCRdb to the mid-2010s). The receptor library was made with 5' RACE. TCRdb names Illumina HiSeq 2500 as the instrument used. The second PCR ran for roughly 7 to 12 cycles and used a J-beta primer mix along with a sample-barcoded 5' primer. The public reads were reprocessed in TCRdb via fastp at Q25 and MiXCR, keeping in-frame beta chains. Each record represents a unique CDR3 protein, reported with the most common genes and DNA among its rows. This sample is represented by approximately 600,000 distinct CDR3 sequences; around three fifths of them were singletons. Approximately 40% of the sample goes to the ten largest clones. What was sequenced was blood. These receptors were taken from a man aged 60-69 years in good health.

The V call is TRBV20-1, the J call TRBJ2-5, with D possibly being TRBD2 (6 bases). CDR1 and CDR2 from the germline V gene are DFQATT and SNEGSKA (reference sequence). Trimming shortened V by 3 bases and J by 2 bases, and 10 bases separated the two germline ends. The CDR3 is made up of 13 amino acids. CDR3 sequence (DNA): TGCAGTGCTAGCGGGGGTACTCAAGAGACCCAGTACTTC. Its translation: CSASGGTQETQYF.

Of note for this clonotype: The junction departs from germline at one end; a sequencing error may be responsible. The chain links TRBV29-1 to TRBJ1-2, with D hard to call. The CDR3 is 13 amino acids. Germline V gene data show CDR1 as SQVTM and CDR2 as ANQGSEA. CDR3 nucleotide sequence: TGCAGCGTTGAACCGCAAGCTAACTATGGCTGCACCTTC. It specifies CSVEPQANYGCTF.

The rearrangement uses TRBV10-3 and TRBJ2-3; D may be TRBD2 (7 bases). Germline V gene sequence: CDR1 ENHRY, CDR2 SYGVKD. The CDR3 sequence is 13 residues long. The V and J ends lost 8 bases and 4 bases respectively, with 13 bases between them. CDR3 in DNA: TGTGCCATCGGGGCGGGGGCGGCAGATACGCAGTATTTT. This encodes CAIGAGAADTQYF.

CDR3 protein: CSASGSGGSTDTQYF. In nucleotides, the CDR3 is TGCAGTGCTAGTGGTAGCGGGGGATCCACAGATACGCAGTATTTT. The V gene is TRBV20-1, the J gene TRBJ2-3; 9 bases are shared with TRBD2. The junction had 6 bases not matched to a gene; V was cut back by 3 bases and J by 2 bases. The CDR3 has 15 amino acids. CDR1 DFQATT and CDR2 SNEGSKA come from the germline V gene (reference sequence).

This clonotype has a handful of counts. The chain uses TRBV5-6 and TRBJ2-5; no clear D gene. Between the trimmed V and J ends, which lost 0 bases and 5 bases, there was a span of 11 bases. Per germline, CDR1 SGHDT and CDR2 YYEEEE. This CDR3 contains 14 residues. The CDR3 DNA is TGTGCCAGCAGCTTGGTGGAAGCGAGGGAGACCCAGTACTTC. Protein product: CASSLVEARETQYF.

This clonotype was recorded once. The CDR3 is CASSYPGQGNEQYF. As DNA, the CDR3 is TGTGCCAGCAGTTACCCCGGACAGGGGAACGAGCAGTACTTC. The rearrangement links TRBV6-5 to TRBJ2-7; 9 positions agree with TRBD1. Per the germline V gene, CDR1 is MNHEY and CDR2 is SVGAGI. Germline trimming cut 2 bases from V and 5 bases from J; bases unmatched to any gene: 4. This CDR3 comprises 14 residues.

This chain connects TRBV20-1 to TRBJ1-2, with 7 bases aligning to TRBD1. Germline CDR1 is DFQATT and CDR2 is SNEGSKA (reference sequence). The V and J ends lost 2 bases and 4 bases, in that order; junction bases with no gene match: 4. There are 13 residues in the CDR3. Written as DNA, the CDR3 is TGCAGTGCTAGACCTCCAGGGGGCTATGGCTACACCTTC. It is translated as CSARPPGGYGYTF.

The V and J genes are TRBV7-2 and TRBJ2-1; 7 nucleotides line up with TRBD1. Germline V lookup: CDR1 SGHTA, CDR2 FQGNSA. After removal of 3 bases from V and 2 bases from J, the junction contained 4 bases not matched to a gene. This CDR3 comprises 15 residues. CDR3 in DNA: TGTGCCAGCAGCTTGAGGGGGCCAACCTACAATGAGCAGTTCTTC. Protein: CASSLRGPTYNEQFF. The full variable domain, completed using reference TRBV7-2 and TRBJ2-1, is GAGVSQSPSNKVTEKGKDVELRCDPISGHTALYWYRQSLGQGLEFLIYFQGNSAPDKSGLPSDRFSAERTGGSVSTLTIQRTQQEDSAVYLCASSLRGPTYNEQFFGPGTRLTVL.

The chain uses TRBV11-1 and TRBJ2-7, with 8 bases matching TRBD2. Matching the DNA end better, TRBJ2-4 makes the J call doubtful. CDR1 is SGHAT and CDR2 is FQDESV in the germline V gene (reference sequence). The CDR3 runs 13 residues. The CDR3: CASSSGGQNIQYF. CDR3 nucleotides: TGTGCCAGCAGCTCGGGGGGGCAGAACATTCAGTACTTC.

V gene TRBV7-7 combines with J gene TRBJ2-5; 9 bases agree with TRBD2. The CDR3 is 13 amino acids. Germline V gene sequence: CDR1 SSHAT, CDR2 FNYEAQ (reference sequence). CDR3 DNA: TGTGCGAGAGGCGGGGGGGCCATAGAGACCCAGTACTTC. As protein: CARGGGAIETQYF.

The V call is TRBV24-1, the J call TRBJ2-3, with D tentatively TRBD2 (5 bases). The length of the CDR3 is 14 residues. V was shortened by 6 bases and J by 1 base, with 10 bases between the two germline ends. Germline V gene data show CDR1 as KGHDR and CDR2 as SFDVKD. The CDR3 nucleotides read TGTGCCACCAGTCGGCTAGCAGGCACAGATACGCAGTATTTT. Its protein is CATSRLAGTDTQYF.

V and J are TRBV3-1 and TRBJ1-1; no reliable D call. The CDR3 is 13 residues long. The V and J ends lost 7 bases and 2 bases respectively, with 11 bases between them. CDR1 and CDR2 from the germline V gene are LGHDT and YNNKEL (reference sequence). The CDR3 sequence: CASTTSGNTEAFF. As DNA, the CDR3 is TGTGCCAGCACCACATCAGGTAACACTGAAGCTTTCTTT.

The chain has TRBV6-1 and TRBJ2-1; a possible D gene is TRBD1 (5 bases). The CDR3 runs to 13 residues. Between the trimmed V and J ends, which lost 7 bases and 5 bases, there was a span of 12 bases. The germline gives CDR1 MNHNS, CDR2 SASEGT. Written as DNA, the CDR3 is TGTGCCAGCACCGAAGGGGCCAACAATGAGCAGTTCTTC. Its protein product is CASTEGANNEQFF.

V and J are TRBV27 and TRBJ1-1, with a possible D match to TRBD1 (5 bases). Trimming cost V 5 bases and J 7 bases, with 14 bases left between them. The CDR3 consists of 13 residues. Germline CDR1 MNHEY, CDR2 SMNVEV (reference sequence). The CDR3 DNA sequence: TGTGCCAGCAGTCCAAGGAGGGGAGGTGAAGCTTTCTTT. Translation gives CASSPRRGGEAFF.

The chain has TRBV28 and TRBJ2-1, with D maybe TRBD1 (6 bases). The CDR3 is made up of 15 amino acids. Germline values: CDR1 MDHEN, CDR2 SYDVKM. V lost 7 bases to trimming and J lost 5 bases, with 18 bases between them. The CDR3 loop is CASTRISAGDNEQFF. The CDR3 region has the DNA TGTGCCAGCACCCGGATCTCGGCAGGGGACAATGAGCAGTTCTTC. Variable domain in full (rest from reference TRBV28 and TRBJ2-1): DVKVTQSSRYLVKRTGEKVFLECVQDMDHENMFWYRQDPGLGLRLIYFSYDVKMKEKGDIPEGYSVSREKKERFSLILESASTNQTSMYLCASTRISAGDNEQFFGPGTRLTVL.

This rearrangement joins TRBV3-1 to TRBJ1-2; D uncertain. Germline CDR1 and CDR2: LGHDT and YNNKEL (reference sequence). The V end was cut by 4 bases, the J end by 0 bases, with 12 bases between. This CDR3 spans 15 amino acids. The CDR3 spells CASSPGANSNYGYTF. Written as DNA, the CDR3 is TGTGCCAGCAGCCCGGGAGCTAATTCTAACTATGGCTACACCTTC.

The V and J genes are TRBV7-2 and TRBJ1-1; TRBD1 matches at 7 bases. Unmatched junction bases numbered 6, after V lost 3 bases and J lost 5 bases. CDR3 size: 14 residues. Germline V CDR1 and CDR2: SGHTA, FQGNSA. In nucleotides, the CDR3 is TGTGCCAGCAGCTTCGCAGGGGGGAGAACTGAAGCTTTCTTT. Translating gives CASSFAGGRTEAFF. The whole variable domain, remainder taken from reference TRBV7-2 and TRBJ1-1, is GAGVSQSPSNKVTEKGKDVELRCDPISGHTALYWYRQSLGQGLEFLIYFQGNSAPDKSGLPSDRFSAERTGGSVSTLTIQRTQQEDSAVYLCASSFAGGRTEAFFGQGTRLTVV.

The J gene is TRBJ2-5, the V gene TRBV3-1, with 10 bases aligning to TRBD2. This CDR3 comprises 15 residues. Trimming took 2 bases from V and 5 from J; bases not matched to a gene: 5. The germline CDR1 and CDR2 sequences are LGHDT and YNNKEL (reference sequence). CDR3 sequence reads: CASSQSGGAYETQYF. The CDR3 nucleotides read TGTGCCAGCAGCCAAAGCGGGGGGGCATATGAGACCCAGTACTTC.

The J gene is TRBJ2-3, the V gene TRBV20-1; 9 positions match TRBD1. V dropped 5 bases and J dropped 3; count of bases not matched to a gene: 6. Germline CDR1 and CDR2: DFQATT and SNEGSKA (reference sequence). The length of the CDR3 is 14 residues. The CDR3 sequence is CSASSDRGTDTQYF. In DNA form, the CDR3 reads TGCAGTGCTTCTTCGGACAGGGGTACAGATACGCAGTATTTT.

The rearrangement uses TRBV20-1 and TRBJ2-1; perhaps TRBD1 as D (7 bases). Germline CDR1 reads DFQATT; CDR2 reads SNEGSKA (reference sequence). Trimming removed 0 bases from V and 7 bases from J, with 16 bases in between. The CDR3 is 15 residues long. The chain's CDR3 is CSARDWRGPGNEQFF. The CDR3 DNA reads TGCAGTGCTAGAGATTGGAGGGGGCCGGGGAATGAGCAGTTCTTC.